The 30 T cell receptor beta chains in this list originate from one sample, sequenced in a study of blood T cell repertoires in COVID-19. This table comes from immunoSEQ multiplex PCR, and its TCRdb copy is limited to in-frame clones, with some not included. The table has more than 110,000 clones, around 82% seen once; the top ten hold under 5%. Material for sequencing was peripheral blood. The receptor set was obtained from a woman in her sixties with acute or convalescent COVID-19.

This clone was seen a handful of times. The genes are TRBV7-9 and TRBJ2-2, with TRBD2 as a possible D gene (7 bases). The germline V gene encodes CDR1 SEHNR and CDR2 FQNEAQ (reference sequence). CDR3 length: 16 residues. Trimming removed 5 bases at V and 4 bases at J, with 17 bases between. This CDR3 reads CASSPRGGQVTGELFF. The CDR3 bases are TGTGCCAGCAGCCCGAGGGGGGGACAAGTCACCGGGGAGCTGTTTTTT.

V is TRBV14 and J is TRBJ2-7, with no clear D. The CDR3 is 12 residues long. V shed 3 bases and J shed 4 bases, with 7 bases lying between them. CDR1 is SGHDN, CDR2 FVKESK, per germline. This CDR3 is CASSHTVYEQYF. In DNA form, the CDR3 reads TGTGCCAGCAGCCATACGGTATACGAGCAGTACTTC. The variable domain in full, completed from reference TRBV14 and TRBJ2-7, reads EAGVTQFPSHSVIEKGQTVTLRCDPISGHDNLYWYRRVMGKEIKFLLHFVKESKQDESGMPNNRFLAERTGGTYSTLKVQPAELEDSGVYFCASSHTVYEQYFGPGTRLTVT.

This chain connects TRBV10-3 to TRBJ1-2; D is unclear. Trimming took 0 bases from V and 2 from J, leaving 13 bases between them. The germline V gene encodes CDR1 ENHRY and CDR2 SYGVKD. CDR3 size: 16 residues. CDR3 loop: CAISESMNSANYGYTF. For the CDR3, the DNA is TGTGCCATCAGTGAGTCGATGAACAGTGCAAACTATGGCTACACCTTC.

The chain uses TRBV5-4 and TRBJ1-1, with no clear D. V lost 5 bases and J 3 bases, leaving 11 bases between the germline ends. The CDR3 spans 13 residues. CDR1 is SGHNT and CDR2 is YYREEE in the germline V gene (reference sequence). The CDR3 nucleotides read TGTGCCAGCAGACCCGGGAGAGACACTGAAGCTTTCTTT. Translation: CASRPGRDTEAFF.

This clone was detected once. The CDR3 nucleotides read TGTGCCTGGAGTGTACAGGGCCTGAATCAGCCCCAGCATTTT. It codes for CAWSVQGLNQPQHF. The rearrangement joins TRBV30 to TRBJ1-5; possible D gene TRBD1, 6 bases. The CDR3 contains 14 residues. Per the germline V gene, CDR1 is GTSNPN and CDR2 is SVGIG (reference sequence). Trimming shortened V by 0 bases and J by 4 bases, and 10 bases separated the two germline ends.

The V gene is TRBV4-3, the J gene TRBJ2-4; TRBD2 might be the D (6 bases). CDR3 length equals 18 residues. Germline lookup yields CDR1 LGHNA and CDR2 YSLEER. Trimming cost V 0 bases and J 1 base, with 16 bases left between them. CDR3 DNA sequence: TGCGCCAGCAGCCAAGAACGGCACGGGAGCCCCGCCAAAAACATTCAGTACTTC. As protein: CASSQERHGSPAKNIQYF.

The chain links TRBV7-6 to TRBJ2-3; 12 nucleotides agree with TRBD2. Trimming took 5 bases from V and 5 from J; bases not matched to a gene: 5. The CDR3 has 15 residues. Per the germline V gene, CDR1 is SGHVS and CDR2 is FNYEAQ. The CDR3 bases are TGTGCCAGCAGCCCTAGCGGGAGGGCAGGAGATACGCAGTATTTT. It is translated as CASSPSGRAGDTQYF. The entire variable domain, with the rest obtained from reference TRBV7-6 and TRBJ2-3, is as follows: GAGVSQSPRYKVTKRGQDVALRCDPISGHVSLYWYRQALGQGPEFLTYFNYEAQQDKSGLPNDRFSAERPEGSISTLTIQRTEQRDSAMYRCASSPSGRAGDTQYFGPGTRLTVL.

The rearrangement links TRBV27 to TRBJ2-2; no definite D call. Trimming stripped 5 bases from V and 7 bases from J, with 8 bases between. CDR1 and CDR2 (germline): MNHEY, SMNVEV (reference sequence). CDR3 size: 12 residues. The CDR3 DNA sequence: TGTGCCAGCAGTAGCCCGATCGGGGAGCTGTTTTTT. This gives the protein CASSSPIGELFF.

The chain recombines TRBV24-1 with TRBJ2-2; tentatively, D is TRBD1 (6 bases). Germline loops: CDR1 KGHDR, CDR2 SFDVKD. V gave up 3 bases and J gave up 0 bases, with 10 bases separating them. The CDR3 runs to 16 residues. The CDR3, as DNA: TGTGCCACCAGTGATCGGGACACCGCGAACACCGGGGAGCTGTTTTTT. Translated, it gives CATSDRDTANTGELFF.

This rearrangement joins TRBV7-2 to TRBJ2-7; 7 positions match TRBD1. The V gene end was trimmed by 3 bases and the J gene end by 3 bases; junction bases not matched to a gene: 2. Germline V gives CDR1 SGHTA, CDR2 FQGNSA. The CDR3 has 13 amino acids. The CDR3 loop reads CASSLDRIYEQYF. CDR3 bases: TGTGCCAGCAGCTTGGACAGGATCTACGAGCAGTACTTC.

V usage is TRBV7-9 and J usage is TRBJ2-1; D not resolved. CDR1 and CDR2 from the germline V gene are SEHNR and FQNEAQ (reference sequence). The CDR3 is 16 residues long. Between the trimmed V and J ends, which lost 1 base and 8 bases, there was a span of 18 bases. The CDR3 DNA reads TGTGCCAGCAGCTTAGTCGCCCGACTCATGGCCGATGAGCAGTTCTTC. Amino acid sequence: CASSLVARLMADEQFF.

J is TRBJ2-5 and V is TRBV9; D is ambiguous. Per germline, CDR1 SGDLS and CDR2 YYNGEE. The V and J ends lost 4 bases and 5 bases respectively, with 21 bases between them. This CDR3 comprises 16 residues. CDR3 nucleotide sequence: TGTGCCAGCAGCCCTAACGAGGAAGTGTTGAGTGAGACCCAGTACTTC. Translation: CASSPNEEVLSETQYF.

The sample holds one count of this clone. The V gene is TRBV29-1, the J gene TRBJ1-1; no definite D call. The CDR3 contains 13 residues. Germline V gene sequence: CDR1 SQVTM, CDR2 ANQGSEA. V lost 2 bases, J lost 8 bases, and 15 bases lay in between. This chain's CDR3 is CSVEWQAPGEAFF. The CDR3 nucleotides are TGCAGCGTTGAATGGCAGGCCCCTGGGGAAGCTTTCTTT.

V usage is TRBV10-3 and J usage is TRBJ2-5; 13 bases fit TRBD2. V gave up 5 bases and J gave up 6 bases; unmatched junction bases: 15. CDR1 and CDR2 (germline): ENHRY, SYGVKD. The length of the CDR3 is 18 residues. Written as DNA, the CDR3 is TGTGCCATCAGTTCCGGGACTAGCGGGAACGTGAATGGGAAGACCCAGTACTTC. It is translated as CAISSGTSGNVNGKTQYF.

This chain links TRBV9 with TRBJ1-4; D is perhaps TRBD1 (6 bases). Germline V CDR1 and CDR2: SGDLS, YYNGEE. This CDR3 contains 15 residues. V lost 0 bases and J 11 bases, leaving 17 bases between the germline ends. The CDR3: CASSVDTGNSGKLFF. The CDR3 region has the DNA TGTGCCAGCAGCGTAGATACAGGGAATTCGGGGAAACTGTTTTTT.

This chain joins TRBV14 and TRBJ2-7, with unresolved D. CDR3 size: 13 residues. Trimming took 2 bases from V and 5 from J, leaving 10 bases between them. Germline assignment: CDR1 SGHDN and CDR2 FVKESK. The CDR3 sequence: CASSQPNLDEQYF. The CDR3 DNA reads TGTGCCAGCAGCCAACCCAACTTGGACGAGCAGTACTTC.

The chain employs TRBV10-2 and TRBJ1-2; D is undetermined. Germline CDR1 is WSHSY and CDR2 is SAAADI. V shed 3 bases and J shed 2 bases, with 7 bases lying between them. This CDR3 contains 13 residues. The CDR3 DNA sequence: TGCGCCAGCAGTGAAGGCAGGAACTATGGCTACACCTTC. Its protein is CASSEGRNYGYTF.

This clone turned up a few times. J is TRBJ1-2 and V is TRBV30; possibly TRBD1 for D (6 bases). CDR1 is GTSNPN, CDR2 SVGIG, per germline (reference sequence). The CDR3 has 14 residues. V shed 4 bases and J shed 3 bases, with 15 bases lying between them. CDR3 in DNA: TGTGCCTGGACCAAAAAACAGGGAGACTATGGCTACACCTTC. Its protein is CAWTKKQGDYGYTF.

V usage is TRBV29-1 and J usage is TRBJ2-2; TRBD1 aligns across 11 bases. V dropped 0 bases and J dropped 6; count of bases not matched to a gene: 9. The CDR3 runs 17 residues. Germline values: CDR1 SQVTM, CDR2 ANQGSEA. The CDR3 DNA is TGCAGCGTTGAAGATTACGGACAGGGGGCCATCGCCGGGGAGCTGTTTTTT. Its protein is CSVEDYGQGAIAGELFF.

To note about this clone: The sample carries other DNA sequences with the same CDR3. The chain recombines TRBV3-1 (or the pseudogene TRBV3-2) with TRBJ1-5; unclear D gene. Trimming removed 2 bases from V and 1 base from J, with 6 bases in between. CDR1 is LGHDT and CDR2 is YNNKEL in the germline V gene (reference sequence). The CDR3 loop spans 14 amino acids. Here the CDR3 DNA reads TGTGCCAGCAGCCAAACCGGGAGCAATCAGCCCCAGCATTTT. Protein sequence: CASSQTGSNQPQHF.

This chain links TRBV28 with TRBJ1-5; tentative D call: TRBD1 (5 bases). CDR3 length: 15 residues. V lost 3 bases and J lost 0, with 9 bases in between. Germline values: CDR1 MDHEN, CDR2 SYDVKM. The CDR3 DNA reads TGTGCCAGCAGTTTGGGGGGAAATAGCAATCAGCCCCAGCATTTT. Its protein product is CASSLGGNSNQPQHF.

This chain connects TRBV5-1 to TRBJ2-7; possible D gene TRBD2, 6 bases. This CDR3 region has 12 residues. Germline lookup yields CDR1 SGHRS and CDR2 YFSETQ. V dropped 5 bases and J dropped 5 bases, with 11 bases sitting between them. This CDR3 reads CASRTREDEQYF. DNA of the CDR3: TGCGCCAGCAGGACGAGGGAGGACGAGCAGTACTTC.

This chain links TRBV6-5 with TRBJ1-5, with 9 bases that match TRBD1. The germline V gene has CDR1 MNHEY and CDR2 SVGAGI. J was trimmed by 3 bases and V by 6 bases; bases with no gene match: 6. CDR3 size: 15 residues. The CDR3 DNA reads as TGTGCCAGCAGATCGGGACAGGGAGACAATCAGCCCCAGCATTTT. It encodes CASRSGQGDNQPQHF.

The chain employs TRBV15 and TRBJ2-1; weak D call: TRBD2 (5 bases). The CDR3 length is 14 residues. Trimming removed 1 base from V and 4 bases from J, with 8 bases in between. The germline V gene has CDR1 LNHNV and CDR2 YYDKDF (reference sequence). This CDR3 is CATSRVSGYNEQFF. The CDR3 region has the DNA TGTGCCACCAGCAGAGTCAGCGGATACAATGAGCAGTTCTTC.

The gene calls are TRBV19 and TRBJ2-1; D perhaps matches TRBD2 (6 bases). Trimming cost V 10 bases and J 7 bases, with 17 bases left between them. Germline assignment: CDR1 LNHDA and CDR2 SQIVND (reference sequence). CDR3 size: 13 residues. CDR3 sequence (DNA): TGTGCCACCAAGGAGGGCCTTGAGAATGAGCAGTTCTTC. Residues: CATKEGLENEQFF.

CDR3 bases: TGTGCCAGCTCCCTAAGCGGGAGGCTCTACGAGCAGTACTTC. It codes for CASSLSGRLYEQYF. The chain uses TRBV18 and TRBJ2-7, with TRBD2 matching 9 bases. The CDR3 has 14 amino acids. CDR1 and CDR2 from the germline V gene are KGHSH and LQKENI. J lost 3 bases, V lost 6 bases, and 6 bases had no gene match.

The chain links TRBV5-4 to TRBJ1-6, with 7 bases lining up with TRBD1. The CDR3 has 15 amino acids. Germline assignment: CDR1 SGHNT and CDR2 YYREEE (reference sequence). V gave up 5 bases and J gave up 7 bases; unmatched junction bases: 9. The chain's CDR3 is CASRENRGRNSPLHF. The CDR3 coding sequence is TGTGCCAGCAGGGAGAACAGGGGTCGGAATTCACCCCTCCACTTT.

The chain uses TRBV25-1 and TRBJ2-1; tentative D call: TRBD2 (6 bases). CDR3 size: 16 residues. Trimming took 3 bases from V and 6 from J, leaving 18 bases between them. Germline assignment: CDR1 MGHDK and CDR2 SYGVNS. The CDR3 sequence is CASSDSLGLAINEQFF. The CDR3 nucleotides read TGTGCCAGCAGTGATTCCTTAGGGCTAGCGATCAATGAGCAGTTCTTC.

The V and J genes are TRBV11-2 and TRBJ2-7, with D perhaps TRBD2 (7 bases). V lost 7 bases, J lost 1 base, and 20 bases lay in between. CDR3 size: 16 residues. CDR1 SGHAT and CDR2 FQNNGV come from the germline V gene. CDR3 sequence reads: CASTETRGGASYEQYF. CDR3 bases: TGTGCCAGCACCGAAACGAGGGGGGGCGCATCCTACGAGCAGTACTTC.

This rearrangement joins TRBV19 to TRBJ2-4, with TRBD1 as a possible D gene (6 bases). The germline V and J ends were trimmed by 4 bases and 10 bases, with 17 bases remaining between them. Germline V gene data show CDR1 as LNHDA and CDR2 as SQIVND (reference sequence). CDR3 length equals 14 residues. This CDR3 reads CASSTRDTKLIQYF. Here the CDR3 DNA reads TGTGCCAGTAGTACCCGGGACACGAAGTTAATTCAGTACTTC.